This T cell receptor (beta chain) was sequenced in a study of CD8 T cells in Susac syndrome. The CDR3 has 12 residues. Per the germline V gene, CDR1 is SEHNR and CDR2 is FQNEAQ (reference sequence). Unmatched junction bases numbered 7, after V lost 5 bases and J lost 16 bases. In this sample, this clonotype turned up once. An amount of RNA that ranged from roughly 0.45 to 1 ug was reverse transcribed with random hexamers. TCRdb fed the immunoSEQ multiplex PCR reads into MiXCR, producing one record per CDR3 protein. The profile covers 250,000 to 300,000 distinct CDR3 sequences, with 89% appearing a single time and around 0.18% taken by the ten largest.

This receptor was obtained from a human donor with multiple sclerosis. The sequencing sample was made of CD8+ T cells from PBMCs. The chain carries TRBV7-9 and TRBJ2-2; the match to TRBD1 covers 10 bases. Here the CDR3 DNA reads TGTGCCAGCAGCGCCGGGACAGGGGAGGAGTTTTTT. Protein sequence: CASSAGTGEEFF.